This TCR beta chain was found in a study of cytomegalovirus exposure and HLA in healthy donors. Findings of the study overall: A list of around 150 TCR beta chains associated with cytomegalovirus was given. A classifier reportedly called cytomegalovirus status with high sensitivity and specificity. A few of the chains that were CMV-associated were confirmed in vitro to be specific for CMV antigens.

Details on this clone: Its specificity is not known.

Germline-derived CDR1 and CDR2 are SGHAT and FQNNGV. V lost 4 bases, J lost 7 bases, and 11 bases lay in between. The CDR3 length is 13 residues. Clones were sequenced by immunoSEQ multiplex PCR, and TCRdb holds only the in-frame ones, with some missing. The sample yields 65,000 to 80,000 clones, 85% to 95% seen once. The rearrangement uses TRBV11-2 and TRBJ2-1; D is undetermined. The sequence was obtained from a woman aged 18 to 35 in good health and CMV-seropositive. Sequences were obtained from PBMCs. In nucleotides, the CDR3 is TGTGCCAGCAGCTCCCTAGGATTAAATGAGCAGTTCTTC. Protein sequence: CASSSLGLNEQFF.